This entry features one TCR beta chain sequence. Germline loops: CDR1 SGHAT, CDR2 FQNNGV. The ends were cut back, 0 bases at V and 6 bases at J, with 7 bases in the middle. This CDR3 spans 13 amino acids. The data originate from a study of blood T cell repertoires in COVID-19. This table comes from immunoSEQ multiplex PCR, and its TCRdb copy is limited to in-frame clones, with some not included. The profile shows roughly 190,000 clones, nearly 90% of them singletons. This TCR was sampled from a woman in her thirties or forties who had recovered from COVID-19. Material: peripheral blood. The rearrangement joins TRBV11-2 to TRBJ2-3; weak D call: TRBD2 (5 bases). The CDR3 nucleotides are TGTGCCAGCAGCTTAGAAAGGGAGGATACGCAGTATTTT. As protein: CASSLEREDTQYF.